The 2 T cell receptor beta chains presented below share a single source sample, sequenced in a study of cytomegalovirus exposure and HLA in healthy donors. Method: immunoSEQ multiplex PCR; TCRdb's copy keeps in-frame clones and lacks some. This table holds 100,000 or so clones, roughly 90% found once. Sequenced: PBMCs. Source of these receptors: a man younger than 35 in good health and CMV-seropositive.

Many counts were recorded for this clone. The J gene is TRBJ1-2, the V gene TRBV5-5; D may be TRBD1 (6 bases). Germline lookup yields CDR1 SGHKS and CDR2 YYEKEE (reference sequence). Trimming removed 2 bases from V and 4 bases from J, with 12 bases in between. The CDR3 extends over 14 amino acids. The CDR3 region is CASSFMIGGYGYTF. CDR3 DNA: TGTGCCAGCAGCTTCATGATAGGGGGCTATGGCTACACCTTC.

This clone showed up just a few times. This chain connects TRBV28 to TRBJ1-2; 7 bases agree with TRBD1. This CDR3 region has 14 residues. V was clipped by 6 bases and J by 4 bases; unmatched bases: 8. Germline V CDR1 and CDR2: MDHEN, SYDVKM. The CDR3 coding sequence is TGTGCCAGCAGAGACGGGACAGTTTTCTATGGCTACACCTTC. As protein: CASRDGTVFYGYTF.